The sequence of this T cell receptor beta chain was determined in a study of T-cell reconstitution after alpha-beta-depleted transplantation in children. There are 15 residues in the CDR3. The ends were cut back, 6 bases at V and 0 bases at J, with 16 bases in the middle. Looked up from germline, CDR1 is DFQATT and CDR2 is SNEGSKA (reference sequence). Unique molecular identifiers were incorporated during preparation of the TCRbeta library. Each CDR3 protein gets one entry after TCRdb re-called the PCR reads with MiXCR. The table shows about 600,000 distinct CDR3 sequences, with roughly a tenth occurring only once.

This TCR was sampled from a human donor who donated a stem cell graft to a child with acute myeloid leukemia. The chain joins TRBV20-1 to TRBJ2-3; a possible D gene is TRBD2 (6 bases). Source: PBMCs from the stem cell graft donor, taken from the stem cell graft. CDR3 loop: CSATYRRASTDTQYF. In nucleotides, the CDR3 is TGCAGTGCAACTTACCGGAGGGCTAGCACAGATACGCAGTATTTT.